One sample yielded the 19 T cell receptor beta chains listed below, sequenced in a study of T cell responses to AZD1222 COVID-19 vaccine. This table comes from immunoSEQ multiplex PCR, and its TCRdb copy is limited to in-frame clones, with some not included. The data contain 250,000 to 300,000 clones, 90% to 95% of them singletons. The starting material was peripheral blood, obtained 28 days after the second AZD1222 dose. These receptors were collected from an adult who received the AZD1222 COVID-19 vaccine.

J is TRBJ1-2 and V is TRBV4-2, with a tentative D call TRBD1 (5 bases). CDR1 and CDR2 (germline): LGHNA, YNFKEQ. This CDR3 has 18 residues. Trimming stripped 2 bases from V and 2 bases from J, with 21 bases between. CDR3 loop: CASSQRSPWGGSNYGYTF. DNA of the CDR3: TGTGCCAGCAGCCAAAGGTCCCCCTGGGGGGGGTCCAACTATGGCTACACCTTC.

This chain connects TRBV14 to TRBJ2-7, with 8 bases matching TRBD1. The J segment lost 1 base and the V segment lost 5 bases, leaving 13 bases of the junction unmatched. The CDR3 spans 17 residues. Germline V lookup: CDR1 SGHDN, CDR2 FVKESK. The CDR3 loop is CASSEARGPGLSYEQYF. The CDR3 DNA follows: TGTGCCAGCAGCGAAGCCAGGGGGCCGGGGCTGTCCTACGAGCAGTACTTC.

This sequence joins TRBV28 and TRBJ1-6; 8 bases agree with TRBD1. Unmatched junction bases numbered 5, after V lost 4 bases and J lost 6 bases. The CDR3 is 15 residues long. Looked up from germline, CDR1 is MDHEN and CDR2 is SYDVKM. The CDR3, as DNA: TGTGCCAGCAGTTCCCTACAGGGGGTTAATTCACCCCTCCACTTT. Translating gives CASSSLQGVNSPLHF.

The chain employs TRBV2 and TRBJ1-5; a possible D gene is TRBD1 (5 bases). The CDR3 runs 13 residues. Deletions cut 6 bases from V and 4 bases from J, with 10 bases between. Germline-derived CDR1 and CDR2 are SNHLY and FYNNEI. CDR3 coding DNA: TGTGCCAGCAGCGGGACTCAAAATCAGCCCCAGCATTTT. Amino acid sequence: CASSGTQNQPQHF.

The V gene is TRBV10-3, the J gene TRBJ2-7; D uncertain. The V end was cut by 0 bases, the J end by 2 bases, with 2 bases between. CDR3 length equals 12 residues. Germline V gene lookup returns CDR1 ENHRY and CDR2 SYGVKD. The CDR3 bases are TGTGCCATCAGTGAGTCAACCTACGAGCAGTACTTC. This gives the protein CAISESTYEQYF.

V is TRBV2 and J is TRBJ2-3; D is ambiguous. The ends were cut back, 9 bases at V and 0 bases at J, with 4 bases in the middle. Per germline, CDR1 SNHLY and CDR2 FYNNEI. The CDR3 is 11 residues long. Here the CDR3 reads CASLSTDTQYF. CDR3 DNA sequence: TGTGCCAGTCTTAGCACAGATACGCAGTATTTT.

A few counts support this clone. The gene calls are TRBV19 and TRBJ2-7; 9 positions match TRBD1. The ends lost 5 bases at V and 5 bases at J; junction bases unmatched: 10. CDR3 length: 15 amino acids. Germline CDR1 LNHDA, CDR2 SQIVND (reference sequence). CDR3 sequence reads: CASSPTGTGTNEQYF. The CDR3 bases are TGTGCCAGTAGTCCGACCGGGACAGGGACCAACGAGCAGTACTTC. The complete variable domain, with remaining parts taken from reference TRBV19 and TRBJ2-7, reads DGGITQSPKYLFRKEGQNVTLSCEQNLNHDAMYWYRQDPGQGLRLIYYSQIVNDFQKGDIAEGYSVSREKKESFPLTVTSAQKNPTAFYLCASSPTGTGTNEQYFGPGTRLTVT.

The chain has TRBV4-2 and TRBJ2-3; D is possibly TRBD1 (6 bases). Trimming removed 4 bases from V and 0 bases from J, with 14 bases in between. The CDR3 has 16 residues. The germline V gene has CDR1 LGHNA and CDR2 YNFKEQ. CDR3 loop: CASSPATGTSTDTQYF. The CDR3 nucleotides read TGTGCCAGCAGCCCAGCGACAGGTACTAGCACAGATACGCAGTATTTT.

The genes are TRBV28 and TRBJ2-2, with D possibly called TRBD1 or TRBD2 (5 bases each). This CDR3 contains 15 residues. CDR1 is MDHEN, CDR2 SYDVKM, per germline. The V end lost 8 bases, the J end lost 1 base, and 14 bases lay between the germline ends. CDR3 DNA sequence: TGTGCCAGCCGAGGGGCGAGCGGGAACACCGGGGAGCTGTTTTTT. Protein sequence: CASRGASGNTGELFF.

V and J are TRBV28 and TRBJ1-1; possibly TRBD1 for D (5 bases). Trimming took 7 bases from V and 7 from J, leaving 19 bases between them. This CDR3 region has 14 residues. Germline values: CDR1 MDHEN, CDR2 SYDVKM. For the CDR3, the DNA is TGTGCCAGCATTGACAGTCCTTTAGGCGGTGAAGCTTTCTTT. It is translated as CASIDSPLGGEAFF.

The rearrangement joins TRBV6-5 to TRBJ1-1; D might be TRBD1 (6 bases). Per germline, CDR1 MNHEY and CDR2 SVGAGI. The CDR3 runs to 14 residues. V dropped 2 bases and J dropped 5 bases, with 12 bases sitting between them. CDR3 nucleotide sequence: TGTGCCAGCAGTTACCACGGGACAAAGACTGAAGCTTTCTTT. Protein: CASSYHGTKTEAFF.

The chain uses TRBV28 and TRBJ1-5; a weak D match, TRBD1 (5 bases). The V and J ends lost 6 bases and 6 bases respectively, with 9 bases between them. CDR1 is MDHEN, CDR2 SYDVKM, per germline. The CDR3 runs to 12 residues. The CDR3 sequence: CASSQGVQPQHF. As DNA, the CDR3 is TGTGCCAGCAGCCAGGGTGTTCAGCCCCAGCATTTT.

This clone was found a few times. The CDR3 DNA reads TGTGCCAGCAGTGTACAGGGACCCTATAGCAATCAGCCCCAGCATTTT. Residues: CASSVQGPYSNQPQHF. The J gene is TRBJ1-5, the V gene TRBV25-1; D perhaps matches TRBD1 (6 bases). The CDR3 consists of 16 residues. Germline lookup yields CDR1 MGHDK and CDR2 SYGVNS. The ends were cut back, 4 bases at V and 0 bases at J, with 13 bases in the middle.

V gene TRBV9 combines with J gene TRBJ2-1; the D gene is possibly TRBD2 (5 bases). Trimming removed 4 bases from V and 8 bases from J, with 19 bases in between. The CDR3 is made up of 15 amino acids. CDR1 and CDR2 (germline): SGDLS, YYNGEE. The CDR3 coding sequence is TGTGCCAGCAGCCTCGCCTATACTAGAAGCGATGAGCAGTTCTTC. As protein: CASSLAYTRSDEQFF.

J is TRBJ2-1 and V is TRBV2; 7 positions agree with TRBD2. The CDR3 covers 14 residues. Germline trimming cut 5 bases from V and 8 bases from J; bases unmatched to any gene: 9. CDR1 is SNHLY and CDR2 is FYNNEI in the germline V gene. CDR3 amino acids: CASSITGTTDEQFF. The CDR3 DNA is TGTGCCAGCAGTATTACGGGGACTACAGATGAGCAGTTCTTC.

The chain joins TRBV5-1 to TRBJ2-1; D is ambiguous. V gave up 1 base and J gave up 6 bases, with 17 bases separating them. Germline lookup yields CDR1 SGHRS and CDR2 YFSETQ. This CDR3 has 16 amino acids. The CDR3 reads CASSLLSRRVGNEQFF. As DNA, the CDR3 is TGCGCCAGCAGCTTGTTGAGCCGCCGGGTAGGCAATGAGCAGTTCTTC. Based on the CDR3 plus reference TRBV5-1 and TRBJ2-1, the full variable domain is KAGVTQTPRYLIKTRGQQVTLSCSPISGHRSVSWYQQTPGQGLQFLFEYFSETQRNKGNFPGRFSGRQFSNSRSEMNVSTLELGDSALYLCASSLLSRRVGNEQFFGPGTRLTVL.

This clone was picked up one time. The V and J genes are TRBV10-3 and TRBJ1-4; 10 bases are a match to TRBD1. The CDR3 loop spans 14 amino acids. Germline V CDR1 and CDR2: ENHRY, SYGVKD. Trimming took 7 bases from V and 6 from J; bases not matched to a gene: 5. CDR3 DNA: TGTGCCATCAAACCCGGGACAGGGGATGAAAAACTGTTTTTT. It translates to CAIKPGTGDEKLFF.

The chain links TRBV7-9 to TRBJ2-1; 7 bases are a match to TRBD2. The J segment lost 7 bases and the V segment lost 7 bases, leaving 10 bases of the junction unmatched. The CDR3 runs to 14 residues. The germline CDR1 and CDR2 sequences are SEHNR and FQNEAQ (reference sequence). The CDR3 spells CASTSRGEWNEQFF. CDR3 nucleotide sequence: TGTGCCAGCACTTCACGGGGGGAGTGGAATGAGCAGTTCTTC.

The J gene is TRBJ1-2, the V gene TRBV3-1 (or the pseudogene TRBV3-2); D is ambiguous. Germline CDR1 is LGHDT and CDR2 is YNNKEL (reference sequence). This CDR3 comprises 15 residues. V was shortened by 1 base and J by 2 bases, with 11 bases between the two germline ends. The CDR3 DNA sequence: TGTGCCAGCAGCCAAGTGAACCGCTGGAACTATGGCTACACCTTC. It translates to CASSQVNRWNYGYTF.